This T cell receptor beta chain was recovered during a study of vaccination effects on CD4 cells after COVID-19. Study-wide background: Ahead of sequencing, the ViraFEST assay grew antigen-specific CD4+ T cells using viral peptide pools. Participants got two doses of BNT162b2 or mRNA-1273 vaccine. Findings and limits, study-wide: Late post-vaccination, clones induced by infection and those induced by vaccine underwent marked clonal contraction.

Profiling relied on immunoSEQ multiplex PCR, and the TCRdb table lists in-frame clones only, not all of them. The sample holds around 26,000 clones, roughly 73% seen once. CD4+ T cells were isolated after less than 13 days of culture. Germline lookup yields CDR1 MNHEY and CDR2 SVGEGT. The CDR3 runs to 11 residues. Turning to this clone: As yet, its antigen is unknown. A junction boundary mismatches the germline segment, possibly from a read error.

The source is a human donor who received a COVID-19 vaccine. The V gene is TRBV6-2 or TRBV6-3, the J gene TRBJ2-7, with D possibly being TRBD1 (6 bases). This specimen was CD4+ T cells from PBMCs cultured without peptide, taken before COVID-19 vaccination. The CDR3: CASSYEGVRWF. The CDR3 bases are TGTGCCAGCAGTTACGAGGGGGTACGGTGGTTC.